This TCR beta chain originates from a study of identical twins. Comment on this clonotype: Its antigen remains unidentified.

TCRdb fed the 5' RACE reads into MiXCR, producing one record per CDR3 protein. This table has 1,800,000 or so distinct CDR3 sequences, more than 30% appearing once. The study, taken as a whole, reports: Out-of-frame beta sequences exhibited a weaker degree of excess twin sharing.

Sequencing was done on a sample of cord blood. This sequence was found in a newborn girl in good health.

CDR3 protein: CASTLAESSYNEQFF. CDR3 DNA sequence: TGTGCCAGCACCTTAGCGGAAAGCTCCTACAATGAGCAGTTCTTC. The chain has TRBV2 and TRBJ2-1; D perhaps matches TRBD2 (6 bases). Germline lookup yields CDR1 SNHLY and CDR2 FYNNEI. The ends were cut back, 7 bases at V and 0 bases at J, with 13 bases in the middle. The length of the CDR3 is 15 residues.